Shown below are 13 T cell receptor beta chains from a single sample sequenced in a study of blood T cells in healthy people across ages. Through a sample-barcoded 5' primer and a J-beta primer mix, a second PCR was run for roughly 6 to 11 cycles. One entry per CDR3 protein results from TCRdb running MiXCR on the 5' RACE reads. The data hold 1.4 million or so distinct CDR3 sequences, with 35% to 45% observed a single time. Specimen: blood. These receptors were obtained from a young woman in good health.

This clonotype was recorded a few times. This sequence joins TRBV4-2 and TRBJ2-1, with D perhaps TRBD2 (5 bases). The CDR3 runs 16 residues. The germline CDR1 and CDR2 sequences are LGHNA and YNFKEQ. V was cut by 0 bases and J by 4 bases, with 13 bases left in between. CDR3 region: CASSQELASSYNEQFF. Here the CDR3 DNA reads TGTGCCAGCAGCCAAGAGTTGGCTAGCAGTTACAATGAGCAGTTCTTC.

In this sample, this clonotype turned up a few times. The V and J genes are TRBV6-2 or TRBV6-3 and TRBJ2-1; D gene unclear. The CDR3 runs 12 residues. Germline V gene sequence: CDR1 MNHEY, CDR2 SVGEGT. The V and J ends lost 2 bases and 7 bases respectively, with 6 bases between them. CDR3 nucleotide sequence: TGTGCCAGCAGTTACCCCACGAATGAGCAGTTCTTC. Amino acid sequence: CASSYPTNEQFF.

This clonotype was counted between two and nine times. At one boundary the junction diverges from the germline segment, which might be a read error. V is TRBV2 and J is TRBJ1-6; a possible D gene is TRBD1 (6 bases). This CDR3 is 14 amino acids long. CDR1 and CDR2 from the germline V gene are SNHLY and FYNNEI. The CDR3 region is CVSSVDRSNSPLHF. The CDR3 DNA is TGTGTCAGCAGTGTTGACAGGTCTAATTCACCCCTCCACTTT.

For this clonotype: The junction departs from germline at one end; a sequencing error may be responsible. The chain is built from TRBV7-2 and TRBJ2-5; D gene unclear. The DNA end is more similar to TRBJ2-7, so the J call may be wrong. The CDR3 spans 14 residues. Germline values: CDR1 SGHTA, CDR2 FQGNSA. The CDR3 region is CASGLSPRLGEQYF. The CDR3, as DNA: TGTGCCAGCGGCTTAAGCCCTAGGTTAGGCGAGCAGTACTTC.

CDR3 amino acids: CSVEDQFISYGYTF. Written as DNA, the CDR3 is TGCAGCGTTGAAGATCAGTTTATCTCCTATGGCTACACCTTC. The chain has TRBV29-1 and TRBJ1-2; no reliable D call. This CDR3 region has 14 residues. V lost 0 bases to trimming and J lost 4 bases, with 12 bases between them. Looked up from germline, CDR1 is SQVTM and CDR2 is ANQGSEA.

The J gene is TRBJ1-5, the V gene TRBV20-1, with D unclear. V lost 0 bases and J lost 4, with 7 bases in between. CDR1 DFQATT and CDR2 SNEGSKA come from the germline V gene (reference sequence). The CDR3 contains 13 residues. The CDR3 coding sequence is TGCAGTGCTAGAGAGCGCGCGAATCAGCCCCAGCATTTT. Translating it yields CSARERANQPQHF.

This clonotype has just a few counts. V gene TRBV6-5 combines with J gene TRBJ2-5; the match to TRBD1 covers 7 bases. The J call may be faulty, since TRBJ2-7 better matches the DNA end. From germline, CDR1 is MNHEY and CDR2 SVGAGI. This CDR3 comprises 15 residues. CDR3 loop: CASSAPRQGSYEQYF. CDR3 in DNA: TGTGCCAGCAGCGCCCCTCGACAGGGTTCCTACGAGCAGTACTTC.

Concerning this clonotype itself: At one boundary the junction diverges from the germline segment, which might be a read error. The chain couples TRBV3-1 to TRBJ2-7; the D gene is possibly TRBD1 (6 bases). This CDR3 has 19 residues. The germline V gene encodes CDR1 LGHDT and CDR2 YNNKEL (reference sequence). CDR3 sequence (DNA): TGTGCCAGCGGCCAAGTCTTCCTGTTTAGTTTCAGGGGTTACAATGAGCAGTACTTC. Its protein is CASGQVFLFSFRGYNEQYF.

The V and J genes are TRBV28 and TRBJ1-6; no firm D call. CDR1 MDHEN and CDR2 SYDVKM come from the germline V gene. CDR3 length: 14 amino acids. V lost 5 bases and J 9 bases, leaving 14 bases between the germline ends. CDR3 residues: CASSPLSPFSPLHF. The CDR3, as DNA: TGTGCCAGCAGTCCTCTGTCGCCATTTTCACCCCTCCACTTT.

This clonotype has a count of ten or more. The rearrangement uses TRBV29-1 and TRBJ2-5; no clear D. Germline CDR1 and CDR2: SQVTM and ANQGSEA. This CDR3 spans 11 amino acids. V lost 0 bases and J 4 bases, leaving 3 bases between the germline ends. The CDR3 region is CSVEEGETQYF. CDR3 coding DNA: TGCAGCGTTGAAGAGGGAGAGACCCAGTACTTC.

This chain connects TRBV28 to TRBJ1-1, with D unresolved. The CDR3 is 12 residues long. The germline V gene encodes CDR1 MDHEN and CDR2 SYDVKM. V lost 11 bases to trimming and J lost 0 bases, with 10 bases between them. CDR3 sequence (DNA): TGTGCCGGCATCTTCCTGAACACTGAAGCTTTCTTT. This sequence encodes CAGIFLNTEAFF.

DNA of the CDR3: TGTGCCAGCAGCTTAGTCAACTTCGATGAGCAGTTCTTC. This sequence encodes CASSLVNFDEQFF. J is TRBJ2-1 and V is TRBV7-9; no firm D call. The germline CDR1 and CDR2 sequences are SEHNR and FQNEAQ (reference sequence). V was pared by 1 base and J by 8 bases, with 9 bases between. The CDR3 runs to 13 residues.

This clonotype was counted a few times. V is TRBV27 and J is TRBJ1-2, with D perhaps matching TRBD1 (5 bases). Looked up from germline, CDR1 is MNHEY and CDR2 is SMNVEV (reference sequence). This CDR3 has 13 residues. The V gene lost 6 bases and the J gene lost 2 bases, with 10 bases spanning the gap. CDR3: CASRWGSNYGYTF. DNA of the CDR3: TGTGCCAGCAGATGGGGGTCCAACTATGGCTACACCTTC.